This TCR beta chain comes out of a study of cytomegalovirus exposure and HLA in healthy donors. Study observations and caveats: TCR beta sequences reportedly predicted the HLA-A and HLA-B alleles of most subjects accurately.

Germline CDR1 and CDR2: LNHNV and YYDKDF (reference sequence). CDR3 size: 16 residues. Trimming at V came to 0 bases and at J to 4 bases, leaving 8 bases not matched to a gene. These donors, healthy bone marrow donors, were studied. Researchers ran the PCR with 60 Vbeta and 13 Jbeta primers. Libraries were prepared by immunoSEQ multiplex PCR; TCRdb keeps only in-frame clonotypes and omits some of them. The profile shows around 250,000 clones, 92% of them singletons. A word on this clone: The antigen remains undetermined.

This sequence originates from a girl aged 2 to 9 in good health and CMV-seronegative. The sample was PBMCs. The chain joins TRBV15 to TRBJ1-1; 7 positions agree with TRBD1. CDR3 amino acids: CATSREGGGGGTEAFF. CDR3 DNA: TGTGCCACCAGCAGAGAGGGTGGAGGGGGCGGCACTGAAGCTTTCTTT. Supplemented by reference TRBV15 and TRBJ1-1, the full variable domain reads DAMVIQNPRYQVTQFGKPVTLSCSQTLNHNVMYWYQQKSSQAPKLLFHYYDKDFNNEADTPDNFQSRRPNTSFCFLDIRSPGLGDTAMYLCATSREGGGGGTEAFFGQGTRLTVV.